Listed here are 18 T cell receptor beta chains from one sample, sequenced in a study of T cell clones after liver transplantation. The data were produced by immunoSEQ multiplex PCR, yet TCRdb's version contains in-frame clones alone and is incomplete. The profile covers 70,000 to 95,000 clones, with less than 90% appearing a single time and less than 3% taken by the ten largest. The source was CD4+ T cells from blood, collected at the 22-month timepoint. The receptors here all came from a human patient who received a liver transplant. These T cells may partly come from the graft donor.

The V call is TRBV7-2, the J call TRBJ2-1; 11 bases match TRBD2. CDR1 and CDR2 (germline): SGHTA, FQGNSA. The CDR3 is 15 residues long. V lost 3 bases, J lost 4 bases, and 2 bases stayed unmatched. CDR3 in amino acids: CASSLGTSGYNEQFF. The CDR3 bases are TGTGCCAGCAGCTTGGGGACTAGCGGTTACAATGAGCAGTTCTTC.

V and J are TRBV28 and TRBJ2-7; D gene uncertain. Per the germline V gene, CDR1 is MDHEN and CDR2 is SYDVKM. Trimming took off 8 bases at V and 3 bases at J, with 14 bases between the two ends. CDR3 length: 13 amino acids. The CDR3 protein is CASGNWQDYEQYF. CDR3 nucleotide sequence: TGTGCCAGCGGTAACTGGCAGGACTACGAGCAGTACTTC.

The V gene is TRBV5-1, the J gene TRBJ2-1; 8 bases are a match to TRBD2. V gave up 4 bases and J gave up 7 bases; unmatched junction bases: 25. The CDR3 loop spans 20 amino acids. Germline V gene sequence: CDR1 SGHRS, CDR2 YFSETQ. The CDR3 sequence: CASSDIVMGAGVGSINEQFF. CDR3 nucleotides: TGCGCCAGCAGCGATATAGTCATGGGAGCGGGAGTAGGTTCCATTAATGAGCAGTTCTTC.

The rearrangement uses TRBV7-2 and TRBJ1-4; TRBD1 matches at 9 bases. The CDR3 covers 16 residues. Looked up from germline, CDR1 is SGHTA and CDR2 is FQGNSA. V was clipped by 4 bases and J by 8 bases; unmatched bases: 11. CDR3 sequence: CASSSQSGQGEEKLFF. CDR3 coding DNA: TGTGCCAGCAGCTCACAATCGGGACAGGGAGAAGAAAAACTGTTTTTT.

The CDR3 sequence: CASSPHRALSNEQFF. In nucleotides, the CDR3 is TGTGCCAGCAGTCCTCACAGGGCCCTTTCCAATGAGCAGTTCTTC. V usage is TRBV7-2 and J usage is TRBJ2-1, with D possibly TRBD1 on 6 matching bases. Germline V gene lookup returns CDR1 SGHTA and CDR2 FQGNSA. V lost 6 bases to trimming and J lost 6 bases, with 18 bases between them. The CDR3 covers 15 residues.

This chain joins TRBV7-9 and TRBJ1-6; D call uncertain. The CDR3 loop spans 16 amino acids. The germline V gene encodes CDR1 SEHNR and CDR2 FQNEAQ (reference sequence). Trimming removed 5 bases from V and 6 bases from J, with 17 bases in between. The CDR3 bases are TGTGCCAGCAGCCGCAGCGGGGAGACGGTTAATTCACCCCTCCACTTT. Amino acids: CASSRSGETVNSPLHF.

This clone was observed a single time. The rearrangement joins TRBV4-3 to TRBJ2-5, with D possibly matching TRBD2 (5 bases). The CDR3 covers 14 residues. Trimming cost V 0 bases and J 9 bases, with 14 bases left between them. Germline-derived CDR1 and CDR2 are LGHNA and YSLEER. The CDR3 region is CASSQEHAAGAQYF. The CDR3 DNA follows: TGCGCCAGCAGCCAAGAGCACGCGGCGGGTGCCCAGTACTTC.

The CDR3 DNA reads TGTGCCAGCAGCTCCCAGGGACAGGGAAACACCATATATTTT. It encodes CASSSQGQGNTIYF. V and J are TRBV5-4 and TRBJ1-3, with 7 bases aligning to TRBD1. CDR3 size: 14 residues. With V trimmed by 3 bases and J by 4 bases, 4 bases remained unmatched. Germline CDR1 and CDR2: SGHNT and YYREEE (reference sequence).

The chain links TRBV28 to TRBJ1-3; D gene ambiguous. V was clipped by 8 bases and J by 1 base, with 6 bases between them. Germline CDR1 is MDHEN and CDR2 is SYDVKM. The CDR3 is 12 residues long. The CDR3 protein is CASLESGNTIYF. The CDR3 DNA reads TGTGCCAGCCTGGAGTCTGGAAACACCATATATTTT.

CDR3 DNA sequence: TGTGCCAGTAGTATCAGAACGGCCCCGTCAACCGGGGAGCTGTTTTTT. Its protein is CASSIRTAPSTGELFF. The J gene is TRBJ2-2, the V gene TRBV19; D gene uncertain. Germline V CDR1 and CDR2: LNHDA, SQIVND (reference sequence). The CDR3 runs 16 residues. Trimming removed 3 bases at V and 5 bases at J, with 16 bases between.

This chain connects TRBV5-1 to TRBJ1-5, with D perhaps TRBD1 (5 bases). Germline CDR1 SGHRS, CDR2 YFSETQ. The CDR3 covers 14 residues. V was shortened by 0 bases and J by 5 bases, with 9 bases between the two germline ends. The CDR3 DNA sequence: TGCGCCAGCAGCTTGGACCTAGGGGATCAGCCCCAGCATTTT. It codes for CASSLDLGDQPQHF.

V gene TRBV6-1 combines with J gene TRBJ2-3, with a tentative D call TRBD2 (5 bases). With 8 bases removed from V and 4 bases from J, the gap between germline ends came to 13 bases. The CDR3 is made up of 13 amino acids. Germline V gene sequence: CDR1 MNHNS, CDR2 SASEGT. The CDR3, as DNA: TGTGCCAGCGGGTCGGGAAGATCAGATACGCAGTATTTT. It encodes CASGSGRSDTQYF.

The chain couples TRBV10-3 to TRBJ2-3; D perhaps matches TRBD2 (6 bases). The V gene's germline CDR1 is ENHRY and CDR2 SYGVKD. V gave up 10 bases and J gave up 0 bases, with 8 bases separating them. The CDR3 has 12 amino acids. DNA for the CDR3: TGTGCCACAGGGACTAGCACAGATACGCAGTATTTT. Translating it yields CATGTSTDTQYF.

The genes are TRBV10-3 and TRBJ2-7; 8 bases align to TRBD1. Trimming took 7 bases from V and 4 from J; bases not matched to a gene: 9. The CDR3 length is 14 residues. Germline V gives CDR1 ENHRY, CDR2 SYGVKD. The CDR3 DNA is TGTGCCATCACAGCCGTCCAGGGGGCTTACGAGCAGTACTTC. Protein sequence: CAITAVQGAYEQYF.

The CDR3 nucleotides read TGTGCCTGGAGTGCGGGGGATTACGAGCAGTACTTC. Translation gives CAWSAGDYEQYF. The chain uses TRBV30 and TRBJ2-7; possible D gene TRBD2, 6 bases. Trimming removed 1 base at V and 4 bases at J, with 8 bases between. The germline V gene encodes CDR1 GTSNPN and CDR2 SVGIG (reference sequence). The CDR3 runs to 12 residues.

V gene TRBV4-1 combines with J gene TRBJ2-7; D perhaps matches TRBD2 (6 bases). Germline CDR1 is MGHRA and CDR2 is YSYEKL. Trimming removed 5 bases from V and 7 bases from J, with 15 bases in between. The length of the CDR3 is 13 residues. The CDR3 region is CASSELDRGEQYF. CDR3 coding DNA: TGCGCCAGCAGCGAACTCGACCGGGGGGAGCAGTACTTC.

This clone came up a few times. CDR3 in amino acids: CASTLTLGGTGELFF. CDR3 bases: TGTGCCAGCACGTTGACCCTCGGGGGAACCGGGGAGCTGTTTTTT. The rearrangement links TRBV6-1 to TRBJ2-2, with D possibly matching TRBD2 (6 bases). This CDR3 is 15 amino acids long. Trimming took off 7 bases at V and 5 bases at J, with 17 bases between the two ends. The germline V gene encodes CDR1 MNHNS and CDR2 SASEGT.

V gene TRBV6-6 combines with J gene TRBJ2-7, with 15 bases matching TRBD2. Germline V gene sequence: CDR1 MNHNY, CDR2 SVGAGI (reference sequence). The CDR3 is made up of 15 amino acids. J gave up 6 bases and V 4 bases, and 4 bases lay outside the gene matches. The CDR3 is CASSWTSGRVGEQYF. CDR3 nucleotides: TGTGCCAGCAGTTGGACTAGCGGGAGGGTCGGCGAGCAGTACTTC.